This entry is about one TCR beta chain. Its antigen is unknown. At one of its ends the junction is not consistent with the germline gene, which may arise from a read error. Germline values: CDR1 SGHRS, CDR2 YFSETQ. This CDR3 comprises 14 residues. The sample is drawn from a study of blood T cells in healthy people across ages. Study details: Researchers report that template switching captured about one barcoded beta molecule per two T cells. Notes on the study in general: Diversity estimated from one million T cells was considered an underestimate.

The authors ran a second PCR of roughly 6 to 12 cycles using a sample-barcoded 5' primer and a J-beta primer mix. MiXCR was run by TCRdb on the 5' RACE reads, yielding one entry per CDR3 protein. The table includes some 1.5 million distinct CDR3 sequences, roughly 27% detected once. At least 6.5 million PBMCs were isolated per sample. The sample comprised blood. The chain combines TRBV5-1 with TRBJ2-5, with 7 bases aligning to TRBD2. The receptor comes from a woman in her 30s in good health. In DNA form, the CDR3 reads TGCACCAGCAGCCCCAGCGGGGCCCAAGAGACCCAGTACTTC. It yields the protein CTSSPSGAQETQYF. Filled out from reference TRBV5-1 and TRBJ2-5, the complete variable domain reads KAGVTQTPRYLIKTRGQQVTLSCSPISGHRSVSWYQQTPGQGLQFLFEYFSETQRNKGNFPGRFSGRQFSNSRSEMNVSTLELGDSALYLCTSSPSGAQETQYFGPGTRLLVL.